Included here is one T cell receptor (beta chain) sequence, with context. Its cognate antigen is unknown. The table came from immunoSEQ multiplex PCR; TCRdb's copy has only in-frame clones and leaves some out. The table records about 14,000 clones, more than 70% of them present only once. This record comes from a study of T cells in localized non-small cell lung cancer. General study findings and limits: Increased T cell density in blood showed an association with longer overall survival.

V shed 4 bases and J shed 0 bases, with 14 bases lying between them. This CDR3 spans 16 amino acids. Germline CDR1 is SGHNT and CDR2 is YYREEE (reference sequence). This TCR was recovered from a man between 35 and 75 years old with stage III lung adenocarcinoma. The V and J genes are TRBV5-4 and TRBJ2-1; D uncertain. The sample here was peripheral blood mononuclear cells, taken before any cancer treatment. CDR3 region: CASSPNSLSSYNEQFF. In DNA form, the CDR3 reads TGTGCCAGCAGCCCGAATTCCTTAAGCTCCTACAATGAGCAGTTCTTC.